These 14 T cell receptor beta chains came from one sample sequenced in a study of shared clonotypes between healthy human individuals. TCRdb keeps only in-frame clones here, not all; method: immunoSEQ multiplex PCR. The sample has more than 900,000 clones, 75% to 80% seen once; the top ten hold more than 0.55%. Input material: memory CD4+ T cells from PBMCs. Subset indicated: CD45RA-negative fraction. The receptors shown here come from a man younger than 30 in good health. Some clones in this sample may be carry-over from other donors' samples.

The rearrangement uses TRBV5-1 and TRBJ2-7; the D gene is possibly TRBD1 (5 bases). The germline V gene has CDR1 SGHRS and CDR2 YFSETQ. The CDR3 has 14 amino acids. Trimming took 6 bases from V and 3 from J, leaving 16 bases between them. The CDR3 bases are TGCGCCAGCACCCCTTCAAGCCAGGGCTACGAGCAGTACTTC. Its translation is CASTPSSQGYEQYF.

The V call is TRBV5-1, the J call TRBJ2-1; D perhaps matches TRBD2 (5 bases). From germline, CDR1 is SGHRS and CDR2 YFSETQ. Trimming removed 1 base from V and 8 bases from J, with 10 bases in between. This CDR3 region has 13 residues. In DNA form, the CDR3 reads TGCGCCAGCAGCTTGCAGGCGGAGGATGAGCAGTTCTTC. It specifies CASSLQAEDEQFF.

The chain links TRBV28 to TRBJ1-2; D may be TRBD1 (6 bases). With 3 bases removed from V and 4 bases from J, the gap between germline ends came to 15 bases. Germline loops: CDR1 MDHEN, CDR2 SYDVKM. This CDR3 has 15 amino acids. The CDR3: CASSLGGAGGYGYTF. DNA of the CDR3: TGTGCCAGCAGTTTGGGGGGGGCTGGTGGCTATGGCTACACCTTC.

The rearrangement uses TRBV5-4 and TRBJ1-4; D ambiguous. The germline CDR1 and CDR2 sequences are SGHNT and YYREEE (reference sequence). The CDR3 covers 14 residues. V lost 2 bases and J 7 bases, leaving 12 bases between the germline ends. CDR3 protein: CASSLTPEGEKLFF. Written as DNA, the CDR3 is TGTGCCAGCAGCTTAACTCCGGAGGGTGAAAAACTGTTTTTT.

This chain links TRBV6-6 with TRBJ1-1; D might be TRBD1 (6 bases). The V end lost 2 bases, the J end lost 4 bases, and 17 bases lay between the germline ends. Germline lookup yields CDR1 MNHNY and CDR2 SVGAGI (reference sequence). CDR3 length: 16 amino acids. The CDR3 nucleotides are TGTGCCAGCAGTTACCACCCCCGGACAGCGATCACTGAAGCTTTCTTT. Encoded protein: CASSYHPRTAITEAFF.

Points on this clone: Other DNA sequences in the same sample also yield this CDR3. The J gene is TRBJ1-4, the V gene TRBV6-1; no firm D call. The germline V and J ends were trimmed by 3 bases and 8 bases, with 10 bases remaining between them. This CDR3 contains 13 residues. Looked up from germline, CDR1 is MNHNS and CDR2 is SASEGT. CDR3 in amino acids: CASSDRLGEKLFF. In DNA form, the CDR3 reads TGTGCCAGCAGTGACAGGTTGGGGGAAAAACTGTTTTTT.

This chain links TRBV12-2 with TRBJ1-2; no check of the table's D call, TRBD1, against the DNA was made. TRBV12-2 counts as a pseudogene. CDR3 length: 17 amino acids. CDR3 amino acids: CASRLEGGTGRRYGYTF. CDR3 bases: TGTGCAAGTCGCTTAGAAGGCGGTACAGGACGTCGCTATGGCTACACCTTC.

J is TRBJ1-3 and V is TRBV6-5; D uncertain. The CDR3 extends over 11 amino acids. V was cut by 7 bases and J by 4 bases, with 5 bases left in between. Per germline, CDR1 MNHEY and CDR2 SVGAGI. For the CDR3, the DNA is TGTGCCAGCACCCAAGGAAACACCATATATTTT. It translates to CASTQGNTIYF.

This clone has only a few counts. The chain has TRBV28 and TRBJ1-2; D remains ambiguous. V lost 8 bases to trimming and J lost 6 bases, with 25 bases between them. CDR3 length: 16 residues. Germline CDR1 is MDHEN and CDR2 is SYDVKM. CDR3: CASARPVGPLLDGYTF. CDR3 DNA sequence: TGTGCCAGCGCCCGTCCCGTAGGACCACTTCTAGATGGCTACACCTTC.

The CDR3 DNA is TGCAGCGTTGATTTGAGCAACGGCGGGACCCAGTACTTC. Translation gives CSVDLSNGGTQYF. The chain recombines TRBV29-1 with TRBJ2-5, with D uncertain. Looked up from germline, CDR1 is SQVTM and CDR2 is ANQGSEA. Trimming took 3 bases from V and 7 from J, leaving 15 bases between them. The CDR3 consists of 13 residues.

This chain uses TRBV27 with TRBJ2-4; D is undetermined. The germline V and J ends were trimmed by 1 base and 0 bases, with 13 bases remaining between them. The germline CDR1 and CDR2 sequences are MNHEY and SMNVEV (reference sequence). The CDR3 runs 17 residues. The chain's CDR3 is CASSLFTDPSAKNIQYF. DNA of the CDR3: TGTGCCAGCAGTTTATTCACGGACCCCTCAGCCAAAAACATTCAGTACTTC.

The chain has TRBV2 and TRBJ2-4, with D tentatively TRBD2 (6 bases). The CDR3 is 16 residues long. Between the trimmed V and J ends, which lost 3 bases and 0 bases, there was a span of 12 bases. Germline assignment: CDR1 SNHLY and CDR2 FYNNEI. The CDR3, as DNA: TGTGCCAGCAGTGAGAGTTTGGGGGGAGCCAAAAACATTCAGTACTTC. Amino acid sequence: CASSESLGGAKNIQYF.

As for this clone: Other nucleotide sequences in the sample specify the same CDR3. J is TRBJ2-1 and V is TRBV5-1, with D perhaps being TRBD1 or TRBD2 (6 bases each). This CDR3 region has 14 residues. V was shortened by 5 bases and J by 7 bases, with 16 bases between the two germline ends. Germline V gene lookup returns CDR1 SGHRS and CDR2 YFSETQ. In DNA form, the CDR3 reads TGCGCCAGCAGACCGGGCCAGGGGAGGAATGAGCAGTTCTTC. This codes for CASRPGQGRNEQFF.

The rearrangement joins TRBV9 to TRBJ2-5; 14 bases agree with TRBD2. Germline CDR1 is SGDLS and CDR2 is YYNGEE. The CDR3 loop spans 18 amino acids. The V segment lost 4 bases and the J segment 2 bases; nucleotides outside the gene matches: 10. Here the CDR3 DNA reads TGTGCCAGCAGCATGGGTGGAGGGACTAGCGGGAGACAAGAGACCCAGTACTTC. Protein product: CASSMGGGTSGRQETQYF.